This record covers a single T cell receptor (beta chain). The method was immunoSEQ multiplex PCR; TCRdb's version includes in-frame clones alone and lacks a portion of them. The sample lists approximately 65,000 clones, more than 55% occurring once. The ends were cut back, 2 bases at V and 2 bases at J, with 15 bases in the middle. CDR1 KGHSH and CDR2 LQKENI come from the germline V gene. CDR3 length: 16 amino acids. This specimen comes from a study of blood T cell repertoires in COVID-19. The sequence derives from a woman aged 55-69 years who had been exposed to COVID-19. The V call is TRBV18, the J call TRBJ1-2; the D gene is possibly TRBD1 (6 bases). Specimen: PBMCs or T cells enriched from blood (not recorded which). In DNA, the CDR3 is TGTGCCAGCTCACCAAGGGAGCCTGGGGGCAACTATGGCTACACCTTC. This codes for CASSPREPGGNYGYTF.